Presented here are 22 T cell receptor beta chains from one specimen sequenced in a study of read filtering for tumor transcriptome and immune sequencing (dated by TCRdb to the early 2020s). For sequencing, an Illumina HiSeq 4000 was employed. The Immunoverse kit was used to build TCR libraries from around 420 ng RNA, with molecular barcoded adaptors covering alpha/delta and beta/gamma chains. Clones were called with MiXCR by TCRdb after fastp trimmed the public reads at Q25, and only in-frame beta chains were retained. Each entry is one CDR3 protein sequence, shown with its most common DNA and genes. This sample comprises 20,000 to 25,000 distinct CDR3 sequences, roughly 15% of them detected only once. The biggest ten clones account for 66% of the sample. Input material: a population of CD138-negative cells sorted from bone marrow. The sample's cell subset or site label, decoded: bone marrow mononuclear cells depleted of CD138+ plasma/myeloma cells by negative magnetic selection. The receptors originated from a donor at least 40 years old with multiple myeloma.

The chain is built from TRBV7-2 and TRBJ2-6; TRBD2 matches at 9 bases. The germline V gene encodes CDR1 SGHTA and CDR2 FQGNSA. This CDR3 contains 18 residues. The V gene end was trimmed by 2 bases and the J gene end by 0 bases; junction bases not matched to a gene: 5. The CDR3 spells CASSLKATSGSGANVLTF. The CDR3 bases are TGTGCCAGCAGCTTAAAAGCGACTAGCGGCTCTGGGGCCAACGTCCTGACTTTC.

Turning to this clonotype: Just one base apart from a much larger clone, this may be a read error. The chain uses TRBV7-9 and TRBJ2-5, with D possibly TRBD2 on 7 matching bases. Per germline, CDR1 SEHNR and CDR2 FQNEAQ (reference sequence). This CDR3 is 15 amino acids long. CDR3 region: CASSRRGREQEIQYF. The CDR3 DNA is TGTGCCAGCAGCCGACGGGGGCGGGAGCAAGAGATCCAGTACTTC.

Ten or more counts support this clonotype. The genes are TRBV5-1 and TRBJ2-3, with D perhaps assigned TRBD1 or TRBD2 (6 bases each). V was clipped by 2 bases and J by 3 bases, with 13 bases between them. The CDR3 is made up of 15 amino acids. In germline, CDR1 is SGHRS, CDR2 YFSETQ. The CDR3 region is CASSFTGGWTDTQYF. The CDR3 DNA reads TGCGCCAGCAGCTTTACCGGGGGCTGGACAGATACGCAGTATTTT.

This clonotype occurred many times. The chain combines TRBV6-6 with TRBJ2-5, with D tentatively TRBD2 (5 bases). The CDR3 has 16 residues. The germline V gene has CDR1 MNHNY and CDR2 SVGAGI (reference sequence). Trimming shortened V by 0 bases and J by 5 bases, and 16 bases separated the two germline ends. The CDR3 DNA is TGTGCCAGCAGTTACTCGATCGTTGCTAGCCGGGAGACCCAGTACTTC. Translated, it gives CASSYSIVASRETQYF.

This clonotype has more than one count but fewer than ten. This chain connects TRBV6-5 to TRBJ2-7, with TRBD1 identical over 12 bases. The V gene end was trimmed by 2 bases and the J gene end by 4 bases; junction bases not matched to a gene: 9. This CDR3 is 17 amino acids long. Per germline, CDR1 MNHEY and CDR2 SVGAGI. For the CDR3, the DNA is TGTGCCAGCAGTTACAGCACGGGACAGGGGGCGCTTTACGAGCAGTACTTC. This codes for CASSYSTGQGALYEQYF.

This clonotype was counted ten times or more. The V call is TRBV14, the J call TRBJ2-5, with TRBD2 matching 12 bases. This CDR3 has 15 residues. CDR1 and CDR2 (germline): SGHDN, FVKESK. Trimming took 3 bases from V and 4 from J; bases not matched to a gene: 3. The CDR3 coding sequence is TGTGCCAGCAGCCACGGACTAGCGGGGACAGAGACCCAGTACTTC. This gives the protein CASSHGLAGTETQYF.

The chain recombines TRBV3-1 with TRBJ2-7; D call uncertain. The CDR3 is 15 amino acids. The V gene's germline CDR1 is LGHDT and CDR2 YNNKEL (reference sequence). Trimming removed 3 bases at V and 0 bases at J, with 12 bases between. The DNA of the CDR3 is TGTGCCAGCAGCCATAAATTTAGAAGCTCCTACGAGCAGTACTTC. Amino acids: CASSHKFRSSYEQYF.

This clonotype was observed at least ten times. This chain joins TRBV28 and TRBJ2-4; a possible D gene is TRBD1 (5 bases). CDR3 length: 16 amino acids. Trimming removed 3 bases at V and 3 bases at J, with 15 bases between. Per the germline V gene, CDR1 is MDHEN and CDR2 is SYDVKM. CDR3 in amino acids: CASSLAYRSLKNIQYF. The CDR3 nucleotides read TGTGCCAGCAGTTTGGCCTACAGGTCTCTCAAAAACATTCAGTACTTC.

This clonotype was seen many times. The chain joins TRBV11-2 to TRBJ2-3, with a possible D match to TRBD2 (5 bases). The V end was cut by 5 bases, the J end by 0 bases, with 12 bases between. The CDR3 is made up of 15 amino acids. Germline lookup yields CDR1 SGHAT and CDR2 FQNNGV. CDR3 nucleotide sequence: TGTGCCAGCAGCAGGGAGTTTACTAGCACAGATACGCAGTATTTT. Translation gives CASSREFTSTDTQYF.

This clonotype was counted at least ten times. The chain is built from TRBV7-2 and TRBJ2-3; 10 bases line up with TRBD2. CDR3 length: 14 amino acids. The germline gives CDR1 SGHTA, CDR2 FQGNSA. The V segment lost 3 bases and the J segment 9 bases; nucleotides outside the gene matches: 6. CDR3 in amino acids: CASSFLGLADTQYF. The DNA of the CDR3 is TGTGCCAGCAGCTTCTTAGGACTAGCGGACACGCAGTATTTT.

Comment on this clonotype: One base away lies a much larger clone, so this may be a sequencing read error. Given the absence of the conserved phenylalanine or tryptophan at the CDR3 end, a read error is likely. J is TRBJ2-5 and V is TRBV12-3 or TRBV12-4, with a possible D match to TRBD2 (6 bases). CDR3 length: 16 amino acids. The V and J ends lost 5 bases and 5 bases respectively, with 21 bases between them. The CDR3 loop is CASSPRDRGARETQYL. CDR3 bases: TGTGCCAGCAGTCCGAGGGATCGCGGGGCTAGGGAGACCCAGTACCTC.

In its sample, this clonotype was seen many times. The chain carries TRBV6-5 and TRBJ2-7, with D maybe TRBD2 (6 bases). The germline V and J ends were trimmed by 6 bases and 5 bases, with 17 bases remaining between them. CDR1 is MNHEY and CDR2 is SVGAGI in the germline V gene. This CDR3 is built from 14 residues. The CDR3 spells CASSPLFGRDEQYF. CDR3 bases: TGTGCCAGCAGCCCCCTCTTCGGGAGAGACGAGCAGTACTTC.

This clonotype came up many times. CDR3 DNA sequence: TGTGCCAGCAGCTCCGGACTCTTATCAGATGATACGCAGTATTTT. This codes for CASSSGLLSDDTQYF. This chain connects TRBV7-3 to TRBJ2-3; a possible D gene is TRBD2 (5 bases). From germline, CDR1 is SGHTA and CDR2 FQGTGA. The CDR3 loop spans 15 amino acids. Between the trimmed V and J ends, which lost 4 bases and 6 bases, there was a span of 17 bases.

The chain is built from TRBV6-6 and TRBJ1-2, with a tentative D call TRBD1 (6 bases). The germline V gene has CDR1 MNHNY and CDR2 SVGAGI (reference sequence). Trimming left V 4 bases short and J 8 bases short, with 32 bases between. The CDR3 is 19 amino acids. CDR3 region: CASSSSVDKGPGGYGGYTF. In DNA, the CDR3 is TGTGCCAGCAGTTCTTCCGTCGACAAGGGACCGGGGGGCTATGGCGGCTACACCTTC.

This clonotype occurred a few times. V and J are TRBV18 and TRBJ2-3, with 13 bases that match TRBD2. This CDR3 is built from 17 residues. With V trimmed by 2 bases and J by 5 bases, 7 bases remained unmatched. CDR1 is KGHSH, CDR2 LQKENI, per germline. Here the CDR3 reads CASSPSGLAGAGDTQYF. The CDR3 bases are TGTGCCAGCTCACCATCCGGACTAGCGGGAGCAGGAGATACGCAGTATTTT.

In regard to this clonotype: A single base is all that separates this from a far larger clone, so a read error is likely. The rearrangement links TRBV6-6 to TRBJ2-3; D uncertain. V lost 6 bases, J lost 0 bases, and 13 bases lay in between. CDR1 is MNHNY, CDR2 SVGAGI, per germline (reference sequence). This CDR3 comprises 15 residues. The CDR3 here is CASRFGFPSTDTQYF. The CDR3 bases are TGTGCCAGCAGATTTGGGTTTCCTAGCACAGATACGCAGTATTTT.

As for this clonotype: Without the conserved terminal phenylalanine or tryptophan, this CDR3 likely stems from a read error. No DNA is shown, since the ends of the CDR3 on it are uncertain; the CDR3 is the one TCRdb lists. V usage is TRBV6-2 or TRBV6-3 and J usage is TRBJ2-1; the tabulated D call, TRBD2, remains unverified against the DNA. 15 amino acids form the CDR3, both terminal residues included. In germline, CDR1 is MNHEY, CDR2 SVGEGT. The chain's CDR3 is CASSYTTGLTAGQVS.

V usage is TRBV7-9 and J usage is TRBJ2-2; possible D gene TRBD1, 5 bases. Germline loops: CDR1 SEHNR, CDR2 FQNEAQ (reference sequence). This CDR3 comprises 15 residues. The V end was cut by 1 base, the J end by 1 base, with 7 bases between. CDR3 amino acids: CASSLVGENTGELFF. CDR3 coding DNA: TGTGCCAGCAGCTTAGTAGGGGAGAACACCGGGGAGCTGTTTTTT.

The table lists this clonotype with many counts. V is TRBV18 and J is TRBJ2-1, with D perhaps matching TRBD2 (5 bases). CDR1 and CDR2 from the germline V gene are KGHSH and LQKENI. This CDR3 is 15 amino acids long. Trimming left V 0 bases short and J 2 bases short, with 8 bases between. CDR3 sequence reads: CASSPPTGTYNEQFF. DNA for the CDR3: TGTGCCAGCTCACCACCTACGGGGACCTACAATGAGCAGTTCTTC. Filled out from reference TRBV18 and TRBJ2-1, the complete variable domain reads NAGVMQNPRHLVRRRGQEARLRCSPMKGHSHVYWYRQLPEEGLKFMVYLQKENIIDESGMPKERFSAEFPKEGPSILRIQQVVRGDSAAYFCASSPPTGTYNEQFFGPGTRLTVL.

This clonotype appeared many times. This sequence joins TRBV19 and TRBJ2-1; 7 nucleotides match TRBD2. CDR3 size: 12 residues. V lost 4 bases and J lost 6; bases outside the gene matches: 0. CDR1 and CDR2 (germline): LNHDA, SQIVND (reference sequence). DNA for the CDR3: TGTGCCAGTAGTACGGGGGGCAATGAGCAGTTCTTC. Protein: CASSTGGNEQFF.

A few counts support this clonotype. The CDR3 loop is CSGASNTEAFF. DNA of the CDR3: TGCAGCGGAGCTTCGAACACTGAAGCTTTCTTT. The gene calls are TRBV29-1 and TRBJ1-1, with D uncertain. The CDR3 is 11 amino acids. Germline CDR1 is SQVTM and CDR2 is ANQGSEA. V was cut by 7 bases and J by 1 base, with 7 bases left in between. Variable domain in full (rest from reference TRBV29-1 and TRBJ1-1): SAVISQKPSRDICQRGTSLTIQCQVDSQVTMMFWYRQQPGQSLTLIATANQGSEATYESGFVIDKFPISRPNLTFSTLTVSNMSPEDSSIYLCSGASNTEAFFGQGTRLTVV.

In this sample, this clonotype is medium-sized (0.01 to 0.1%). The rearrangement uses TRBV27 and TRBJ2-7; 8 nucleotides align to TRBD1. The J segment lost 5 bases and the V segment lost 2 bases, leaving 8 bases of the junction unmatched. Germline V gene sequence: CDR1 MNHEY, CDR2 SMNVEV (reference sequence). CDR3 length: 15 amino acids. As DNA, the CDR3 is TGTGCCAGCAGTTTACAGGGGGCGCCGTGGGACGAGCAGTACTTC. Its protein is CASSLQGAPWDEQYF.